The rows below give T cell receptor beta chains drawn from one sample of a study of control samples from healthy donors and cancer patients. Repertoires were generated with immunoSEQ multiplex PCR, while TCRdb's copy carries only in-frame clones and drops some. This sample has some 76,000 clones; around nine tenths occur once, and the top ten carry under 20%. Specimen: PBMCs. Receptors originate from a man between 60 and 70 years old with lung cancer. Both conserved end residues are part of each CDR3. A D gene is named only where the DNA matches it firmly. The size of a clone is reported for some rows only, either as once, few or many, or as a class for expanded clones.

d_call clone_size j_call v_call cdr3_nt cdr3_aa
- - TRBJ2-2 TRBV3-1/TRBV3-2 TGTGCCAGCAGCCAAGTACAGTACACCGGGGAGCTGTTTTTT CASSQVQYTGELFF
- - TRBJ2-2 TRBV15 TGTGCCACCAGCAGAGATCTGGGAGGAAGGACCGGGGAGCTGTTTTTT CATSRDLGGRTGELFF
- - TRBJ1-1 TRBV2 TGTGCCAGCAGTGGCCAGGTTGGGAACACTGAAGCTTTCTTT CASSGQVGNTEAFF
- - TRBJ2-7 TRBV10-3 TGTGCCATCAGACTTGGAGAGACTTACGAGCAGTACTTC CAIRLGETYEQYF
TRBD1 - TRBJ2-5 TRBV10-3 TGTGCCATCAGTGGGGCCGGGACAGGGGACGAAGAGACCCAGTACTTC CAISGAGTGDEETQYF
- medium-sized TRBJ2-5 TRBV4-1 TGCGCCAGCAGCCAAGTTGAGGGAGAGACCCAGTACTTC CASSQVEGETQYF
TRBD2 few TRBJ2-1 TRBV3-1/TRBV3-2 TGTGCCAGCAGCCATTCAACCCCCGGACTAGCGGGGGGCCGGCACAATGAGCAGTTCTTC CASSHSTPGLAGGRHNEQFF
- - TRBJ2-3 TRBV14 TGTGCCAGCAGCCAACTTTTGGGCCGGTTCCCTGGCACAGATACGCAGTATTTT CASSQLLGRFPGTDTQYF
- - TRBJ2-1 TRBV5-1 TGCGCCAGCAGCTTTCGGGACGGGGGAGATGAGCAGTTCTTC CASSFRDGGDEQFF
- - TRBJ2-3 TRBV30 TGTGCCTGGAGCCCTGGCACAGATACGCAGTATTTT CAWSPGTDTQYF
- - TRBJ1-1 TRBV13 TGTGCCAGCAGCTTAGGGCGACAGAGAAACACTGAAGCTTTCTTT CASSLGRQRNTEAFF
TRBD1 - TRBJ2-7 TRBV11-1 TGTGCCAGCAGCTCGGACAGGGAAGGGTCCTACGAGCAGTACTTC CASSSDREGSYEQYF
TRBD2 - TRBJ2-1 TRBV27 TGTGCCAGCAGTAAACTAGCGGGGGGGTACAATGAGCAGTTCTTC CASSKLAGGYNEQFF
- - TRBJ1-1 TRBV10-1 TGCGCCAGCAGTGAGGGAGTCTTGAACACTGAAGCTTTCTTT CASSEGVLNTEAFF
- - TRBJ1-3 TRBV5-1 TGCGCCAGTTGTGACGGTGGGAACACCATATATTTT CASCDGGNTIYF
TRBD1 - TRBJ1-1 TRBV4-1 TGCGCCAGCAGCCAAGAAGGACAGGGAGGGACAAACACTGAAGCTTTCTTT CASSQEGQGGTNTEAFF
- - TRBJ1-1 TRBV6-5 TGTGCCAGCAGGCTGCTTGGGGCGGCTGAAGCTTTCTTT CASRLLGAAEAFF
- - TRBJ2-4 TRBV3-1/TRBV3-2 TGTGCCAGCAGCCAAGGTTCTAGGGAGGGGGCAGGAAACATTCAGTACTTC CASSQGSREGAGNIQYF
- - TRBJ1-4 TRBV7-9 TGTGCCAGCAGCTTACTGGGTGAGGATGAAAAACTGTTTTTT CASSLLGEDEKLFF
- - TRBJ1-2 TRBV14 TGTGCCAGCAGCCAAGTCAGGCAAGATGGCTACACCTTC CASSQVRQDGYTF
- - TRBJ1-1 TRBV6-4 TGTGCCAGCAGTGACGAGGTAGGCACTGAAGCTTTCTTT CASSDEVGTEAFF
TRBD1 - TRBJ1-2 TRBV27 TGTGCCAGCAGTTTCTCCGGGACAGGGCATGGCTACACCTTC CASSFSGTGHGYTF
TRBD2 - TRBJ2-5 TRBV24-1 TGTGCCACCAGTGATTCAAGACTAGCGGGGGGCTCGGAGACCCAGTACTTC CATSDSRLAGGSETQYF
- - TRBJ1-2 TRBV3-1/TRBV3-2 TGTGCCAGCAGCCAAGAAGGGAGGAACAGGGACGTGGGTGGCTACACCTTC CASSQEGRNRDVGGYTF
- - TRBJ2-7 TRBV5-8 TGTGCCAGCAGCTTGAGAAGGACCTCCTACGAGCAGTACTTC CASSLRRTSYEQYF
- - TRBJ1-1 TRBV5-1 TGCGCCAGCAGCTTGACCACCGGGACAAGGAACACTGAAGCTTTCTTT CASSLTTGTRNTEAFF
- once TRBJ2-3 TRBV10-2 TGCGCCAGCAGTCCCTTTAGGGCAGCAAGAGATACGCAGTATTTT CASSPFRAARDTQYF
TRBD1 - TRBJ2-1 TRBV9 TGTGCCAGCAGCGGGGACAGCCACTACAATGAGCAGTTCTTC CASSGDSHYNEQFF
TRBD2 - TRBJ2-3 TRBV11-3 TGTGCCAGTCAGCGGGGACTAGGGACATCCACAGATACGCAGTATTTT CASQRGLGTSTDTQYF
- - TRBJ2-6 TRBV5-1 TGCGCCAGCAGCTTGGTCGGTGGGGGATCTGGGGCCAACGTCCTGACTTTC CASSLVGGGSGANVLTF
- once TRBJ2-7 TRBV3-1/TRBV3-2 TGTGCCAGCAGCCAAGAATTGTTCAGGACAGATCAAGAGCAGTACTTC CASSQELFRTDQEQYF
- - TRBJ2-5 TRBV7-9 TGTGCCAGCAGCCGTTCTTTCTCGGAGACCCAGTACTTC CASSRSFSETQYF
TRBD2 once TRBJ2-5 TRBV27 TGTGCCAGCAGTGCTACCTTTTCTAGCGGGGGGGCGGAGACCCAGTACTTC CASSATFSSGGAETQYF
- few TRBJ2-5 TRBV18 TGTGCCAGCTCACGCGAGGGGGCCGGAGTAGGGAGGGCCCAGTACTTC CASSREGAGVGRAQYF
- - TRBJ1-5 TRBV18 TGTGCCAGCTCACCTCAGAATCAGCCCCAGCATTTT CASSPQNQPQHF
- - TRBJ1-6 TRBV27 TGTGCCAGCAGTTTTCGTGCGAGCTCCTCACCCCTCCACTTT CASSFRASSSPLHF
- - TRBJ2-7 TRBV5-1 TGCGCCAGCAGCTTGGAAGGGGACTCCTACGAGCAGTACTTC CASSLEGDSYEQYF
TRBD1 - TRBJ1-1 TRBV2 TGTGCCAGTTCAAACAGGGGGCGGAGGATGAACACTGAAGCTTTCTTT CASSNRGRRMNTEAFF
TRBD1 - TRBJ1-6 TRBV5-4 TGTGCCAGCAGCTTACAGGGGGATAATTCACCCCTCCACTTT CASSLQGDNSPLHF
- once TRBJ1-5 TRBV6-5 TGTGCCAGCAGTTACCACCGGGGGGATCAGCCCCAGCATTTT CASSYHRGDQPQHF
TRBD1 - TRBJ1-2 TRBV25-1 TGTGCCAGCAGTGAGGCCCAGGGGGGGAACTATGGCTACACCTTC CASSEAQGGNYGYTF
- - TRBJ1-2 TRBV7-9 TGTGCCAGCAGCTCCTCACAAGGGGGCTACACCTTC CASSSSQGGYTF
TRBD1 - TRBJ1-1 TRBV30 TGTGCCTGGAGTGCCAGAGGTACAGGGGTGGTCACTGAAGCTTTCTTT CAWSARGTGVVTEAFF
TRBD2 - TRBJ2-7 TRBV7-3 TGTGCCAGCAGCTTAGCGGGGGGGCACGAGCAGTACTTC CASSLAGGHEQYF
- - TRBJ2-5 TRBV5-1 TGCGCCAGCAGCGGTGCAGGGTGGCAAGAGACCCAGTACTTC CASSGAGWQETQYF
- - TRBJ1-1 TRBV30 TGTGCCTGGACTGACGGCCGGACGGCCACTGAAGCTTTCTTT CAWTDGRTATEAFF
- - TRBJ1-1 TRBV12-3/TRBV12-4 TGTGCCAGCAGACTCGGGGAAGGCACTGAAGCTTTCTTT CASRLGEGTEAFF
- - TRBJ1-3 TRBV5-1 TGCGCCAGCACCACTCAGGGGCTCCAGCCTGGAAACACCATATATTTT CASTTQGLQPGNTIYF
- - TRBJ2-1 TRBV27 TGTGCCAGCAGTTTAAATCGGGGGCGTTACAATGAGCAGTTCTTC CASSLNRGRYNEQFF
- - TRBJ2-2 TRBV27 TGTGCCAGCAGTTTGAAGGTCCGAGGGACCGGGGAGCTGTTTTTT CASSLKVRGTGELFF
- - TRBJ1-2 TRBV5-1 TGCGCCAGCAGCTTAGAGTGGGGAGACATCTATGGCTACACCTTC CASSLEWGDIYGYTF
TRBD1 once TRBJ1-3 TRBV30 TGTGCAGGGGGCGCGAACACTGGAAACACCATATATTTT CAGGANTGNTIYF
- - TRBJ2-6 TRBV12-5 TGTGCTAGTGGTTCCGACATCAACTCTGGGGCCAACGTCCTGACTTTC CASGSDINSGANVLTF